Listed here are 4 T cell receptor beta chains from one sample, sequenced in a study of blood T cell repertoires in COVID-19. The data were produced by immunoSEQ multiplex PCR, yet TCRdb's version contains in-frame clones alone and is incomplete. Among about 210,000 clones listed, roughly 79% were seen once. The sequenced sample was PBMCs or T cells enriched from blood (not recorded which). The receptors stem from a woman between 50 and 59 years old with acute COVID-19.

This chain uses TRBV19 with TRBJ1-2; 7 positions agree with TRBD1. V lost 3 bases, J lost 5 bases, and 6 bases stayed unmatched. Germline CDR1 reads LNHDA; CDR2 reads SQIVND (reference sequence). This CDR3 has 14 amino acids. The CDR3 protein is CASSIKGTEYGYTF. CDR3 DNA sequence: TGTGCCAGTAGTATTAAGGGGACAGAGTATGGCTACACCTTC. Drawing the rest from reference TRBV19 and TRBJ1-2, the complete variable domain is DGGITQSPKYLFRKEGQNVTLSCEQNLNHDAMYWYRQDPGQGLRLIYYSQIVNDFQKGDIAEGYSVSREKKESFPLTVTSAQKNPTAFYLCASSIKGTEYGYTFGSGTRLTVV.

The rearrangement uses TRBV5-4 and TRBJ2-7; D may be TRBD1 (6 bases). This CDR3 has 13 amino acids. Germline V gene lookup returns CDR1 SGHNT and CDR2 YYREEE (reference sequence). V dropped 0 bases and J dropped 9 bases, with 13 bases sitting between them. The CDR3: CASSLEPDSGQYF. The CDR3 coding sequence is TGTGCCAGCAGCTTGGAACCGGACAGTGGGCAGTACTTC. Using reference TRBV5-4 and TRBJ2-7 for the parts outside the CDR3, the full variable domain is ETGVTQSPTHLIKTRGQQVTLRCSSQSGHNTVSWYQQALGQGPQFIFQYYREEENGRGNFPPRFSGLQFPNYSSELNVNALELDDSALYLCASSLEPDSGQYFGPGTRLTVT.

The rearrangement uses TRBV28 and TRBJ2-7; TRBD2 aligns across 8 bases. J gave up 7 bases and V 6 bases, and 17 bases lay outside the gene matches. This CDR3 contains 16 residues. Looked up from germline, CDR1 is MDHEN and CDR2 is SYDVKM. This chain's CDR3 is CASRSPGGASSLEQYF. The CDR3 DNA is TGTGCCAGCAGGTCCCCGGGAGGGGCATCCAGTCTAGAGCAGTACTTC. Combining the CDR3 with reference TRBV28 and TRBJ2-7 gives the whole variable domain DVKVTQSSRYLVKRTGEKVFLECVQDMDHENMFWYRQDPGLGLRLIYFSYDVKMKEKGDIPEGYSVSREKKERFSLILESASTNQTSMYLCASRSPGGASSLEQYFGPGTRLTVT.

This clone appeared a few times. The rearrangement links TRBV28 to TRBJ1-1; D not certain. Germline values: CDR1 MDHEN, CDR2 SYDVKM. The ends were cut back, 1 base at V and 2 bases at J, with 8 bases in the middle. The CDR3 sequence is 14 residues long. CDR3 region: CASSLFQINTEAFF. CDR3 bases: TGTGCCAGCAGTTTATTTCAGATTAACACTGAAGCTTTCTTT.